This TCR beta chain derives from a study of blood T cell repertoires in COVID-19. The wider study: Whether acute or convalescent, the COVID-19 samples came from the United States, Italy and Spain.

This CDR3 is built from 14 residues. Germline CDR1 is SNHLY and CDR2 is FYNNEI. V lost 5 bases, J lost 0 bases, and 4 bases stayed unmatched. Study processing details: Estimates of nucleated cell counts were drawn from the amplification of reference gene primers. The repertoire was sequenced with immunoSEQ multiplex PCR; TCRdb's copy has only in-frame clones and lacks some. V and J calls and clone size are given by that table; D and trimming were obtained from the DNA. The data contain roughly 100,000 clones, 75% to 90% of them singletons. Sequencing was carried out using peripheral blood. The chain has TRBV2 and TRBJ2-7; 7 bases agree with TRBD1. This receptor was taken from an elderly woman with acute or convalescent COVID-19. Here the CDR3 DNA reads TGTGCCAGCAGTCCACAGGGGAGCTCCTACGAGCAGTACTTC. This gives the protein CASSPQGSSYEQYF.